This TCR beta chain was captured by sequencing in a study of blood T cell repertoires in COVID-19. Study-wide context: Donors in the United States, Italy and Spain gave samples during acute or convalescent COVID-19. In each case, the material was cDNA or gDNA derived from T cells, B-cell-depleted T cells, or PBMCs.

Cohorts were determined from participant-reported clinical history. Cohort 3 recovery required two negative PCRs, clearance, or symptom resolution. CDR3 size: 15 residues. Germline V gives CDR1 SGDLS, CDR2 YYNGEE. Trimming cost V 4 bases and J 4 bases, with 15 bases left between them. Generated by immunoSEQ multiplex PCR, the TCRdb table keeps only in-frame clones and is missing some. Altogether about 250,000 clones are present, approximately 90% being singletons, with the ten largest covering approximately 2%. Sequenced: PBMCs or T cells enriched from blood (not recorded which). This TCR was sampled from a woman aged 18-30 years who had recovered from COVID-19. The chain is built from TRBV9 and TRBJ1-3, with D tentatively TRBD1 (6 bases). Written as DNA, the CDR3 is TGTGCCAGCAGCTCCGGCCAGGGGACAGGAAACACCATATATTTT. It yields the protein CASSSGQGTGNTIYF.